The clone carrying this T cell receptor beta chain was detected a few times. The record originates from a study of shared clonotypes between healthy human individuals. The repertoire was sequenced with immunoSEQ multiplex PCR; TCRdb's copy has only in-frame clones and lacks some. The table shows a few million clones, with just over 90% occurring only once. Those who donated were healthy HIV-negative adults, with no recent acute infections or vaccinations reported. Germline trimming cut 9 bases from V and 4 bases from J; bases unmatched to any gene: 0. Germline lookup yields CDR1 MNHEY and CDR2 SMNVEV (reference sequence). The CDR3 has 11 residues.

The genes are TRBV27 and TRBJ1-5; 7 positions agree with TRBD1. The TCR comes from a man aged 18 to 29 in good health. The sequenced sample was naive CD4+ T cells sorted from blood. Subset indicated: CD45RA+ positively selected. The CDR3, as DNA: TGTGCCAGACAGGGGAATCAGCCCCAGCATTTT. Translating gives CARQGNQPQHF.